This T cell receptor beta chain was sequenced in a study of blood T cells in healthy people across ages. Overall study: Every two T cells gave about one barcoded beta molecule via template switching. Study-wide results and caveats: Comparison with aged donors showed that long-lived donors had more naive CD4+ cells and higher diversity. It was not possible, with unsorted PBMCs, to conclusively compare naive and antigen-experienced cells.

Of note for this clonotype: As yet, its antigen is unknown.

The individuals who served as donors were healthy Caucasians living in Russia, aged roughly 6 to 90. The second PCR ran about 6 to 12 cycles with a sample-barcoded 5' primer and J-beta primers. One entry per CDR3 protein, called by TCRdb with MiXCR from the 5' RACE reads. The data contain roughly 1.4 million distinct CDR3 sequences, approximately 59% of them singletons. V gave up 3 bases and J gave up 2 bases; unmatched junction bases: 8. Per the germline V gene, CDR1 is SGHKS and CDR2 is YYEKEE (reference sequence). The CDR3 has 16 residues. The TCR was taken from a man between 18 and 29 years old in good health. J is TRBJ1-3 and V is TRBV5-5; 7 bases agree with TRBD1. Sequenced material: blood. CDR3 region: CASSSMQGGPGNTIYF. The CDR3 bases are TGTGCCAGCAGCTCCATGCAGGGGGGCCCTGGAAACACCATATATTTT.